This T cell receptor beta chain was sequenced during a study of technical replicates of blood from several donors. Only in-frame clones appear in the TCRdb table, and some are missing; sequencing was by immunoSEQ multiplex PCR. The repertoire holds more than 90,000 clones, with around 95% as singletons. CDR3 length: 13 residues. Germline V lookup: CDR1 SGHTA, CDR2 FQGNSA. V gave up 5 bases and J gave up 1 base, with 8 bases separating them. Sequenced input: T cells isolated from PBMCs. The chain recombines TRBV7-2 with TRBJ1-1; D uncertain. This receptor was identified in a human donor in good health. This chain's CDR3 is CASSKSGNTEAFF. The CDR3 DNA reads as TGTGCCAGCAGCAAAAGCGGGAACACTGAAGCTTTCTTT.